This T cell receptor beta chain was observed in a study of shared clonotypes between healthy human individuals. Study results and caveats: Specimens sampled were limited to blood, with tissue repertoires likely differing.

Per the germline V gene, CDR1 is LGHNA and CDR2 is YSLEER. Trimming removed 0 bases at V and 6 bases at J, with 8 bases between. The CDR3 runs 14 residues. Profiled with immunoSEQ multiplex PCR; TCRdb holds only in-frame clones, not every one. The sample holds about 2 million clones, about 95% seen once. Worth noting for this clone: Its antigen is unknown.

Naive CD8 cells lacked CD45RO, underwent positive selection for CCR7 and left out terminally differentiated effector memory CD45RA+ cells. The donor cohort consisted entirely of Caucasian adults residing in Nashville, Tennessee. The clonotype was recovered from a man younger than 30 in good health. The chain employs TRBV4-3 and TRBJ2-2; D possibly corresponds to TRBD1 (6 bases). Material: naive CD8+ T cells sorted from blood. As DNA, the CDR3 is TGCGCCAGCAGCCAAGATTCAGGGGCCGGGGAGCTGTTTTTT. Translating it yields CASSQDSGAGELFF.